The present T cell receptor (beta chain) was sequenced within a study of beta chain features in type 1 diabetes. Study-wide results and limits: The study notes PCR might favor shorter templates equally in patients and controls. Insertion counts at VDJ junctions were lower in type 1 diabetes patients, who also showed more deletions there. For Type 1 diabetes patients, all four CD4+ subsets carried TCRB CDR3s that were moderately but significantly shorter.

Without exception, sorted populations had purity beyond 95%. Sequencing targeted expressed TCRB transcripts, as all isolated RNA had been reverse transcribed. Some 3.3 million reads per sample on average were obtained from naive, central memory and regulatory T cell samples. Here immunoSEQ multiplex PCR was the method, and the copy in TCRdb shows in-frame clones only, minus some. The sample lists 25,000 to 30,000 clones, less than 65% occurring once. Germline values: CDR1 GTSNPN, CDR2 SVGIG (reference sequence). V was shortened by 3 bases and J by 5 bases, with 23 bases between the two germline ends. This CDR3 is 16 amino acids long. This clone has only a few counts. What it recognizes is unknown.

The gene calls are TRBV30 and TRBJ2-7; a possible D gene is TRBD2 (5 bases). The source material was Tregs from blood. The clonotype comes from a woman in her twenties or thirties with type 1 diabetes. CDR3 amino acids: CAWSKTRRLASDEQYF. The CDR3 nucleotides are TGTGCCTGGAGCAAGACCCGGCGGCTAGCCAGCGACGAGCAGTACTTC.